This T cell receptor beta chain was sequenced for a study of identical twins (TCRdb year 2016). For the study in its entirety: To test whether fetal clonotypes persist, the study used deep sequencing on TCR alpha and beta repertoires from monozygotic twins, unrelated adults of various ages, and cord blood. To rule out contamination, the twin experiments were replicated at different times with different library preparation protocols. Study-level results and caveats: Because the same donors could not be followed over many years, conclusions were based on cross-sectional statistical analysis. Out-of-frame TCR alpha sharing in monozygotic twins was systematically underestimated by recombination models, whereas sharing between unrelated individuals was in agreement with the recombination models. In beta out-of-frame sequences, excess twin sharing was weaker, because having fewer shared sequences lowered the signal-to-noise ratio. Compared with coincidental sharing between unrelated individuals, out-of-frame TCR alpha sequences shared between twins showed an excess of sequences with low generation probability. Fewer insertions were carried by abundant cord blood beta clonotypes, a similar but weaker trend appeared in young adult naive repertoires, and no such trend appeared in memory repertoires. Zero-insertion analyses could be partly confounded by invariant T cells such as MAIT and iNKT, although diverse VJ usage argued against such confounding for most clonotypes.

All donors were healthy Caucasians. The study also sequenced three unrelated non-twin adults: a male aged 18 to 30, a male aged 50 to 60 and a female aged 50 to 60. Using Miltenyi CD45RO+ enrichment and human naive T-cell isolation kits, memory (CD45RO+) and naive T cells were isolated from PBMC. CDR1 and CDR2 are drawn from the germline V gene: WSHSY, SAAADI. The CDR3 runs 15 residues from the cysteine to the phenylalanine. This entry keeps only the CDR3 DNA: 45 bases, framed from base 1. V is pruned by 6 bases and J by 2 bases, leaving 7 bases of the junction without a gene match. This clonotype has just a few counts. Its target antigen remains unknown. Base qualities are not provided; no much larger clone lies one nucleotide away. The receptor library was made with 5' RACE. Sequencer: Illumina HiSeq 2000. Template switching introduced a universal primer binding site; the final cDNA contained a unique molecular identifier, enabling accurate counting of TCR cDNA molecules. Specific primers in the conserved constant-segment region were used to synthesize first-strand cDNA for TCR alpha and beta chains. Each cDNA library was double barcoded, with a SMART-Mk sample barcode plus Illumina barcodes, to control for contamination. TruSeq adapter sequences and Illumina sample barcodes were added in two successive PCR steps. TCR alpha and beta cDNA libraries were sequenced on the Illumina HiSeq platform with custom primers. Turning to the authors' computational methods: Raw reads were processed with MiGEC to extract unique molecular identifiers, and MiXCR was used to determine CDR3 positions. For each individual, recombination models were inferred using an EM algorithm with the repgenHMM and IGoR tools. The tcR package in R was used for shared clonotype analysis, with sharing normalized by the product of cloneset sizes. Out-of-frame nonproductive sequences were analyzed to study raw recombination free of thymic and clonal selection effects. TCRdb redid the processing of the public reads, applying fastp at Q25 and MiXCR, and retained in-frame beta chains. CDR3 protein sequences are deduplicated, and each keeps its most common genes and DNA. V and J calls and clone size were set by TCRdb, not the authors. Across this sample there are more than 350,000 distinct CDR3 sequences, with around 9% seen only once. The top ten clones comprise around 8.6% of the sample.

The sequence came from a woman aged 45-59 years in good health. The rearrangement combines TRBV10-2 with TRBJ1-3; 7 middle bases align to TRBD1. The sample taken for sequencing was naive T cells sorted from blood. What this sample's cell subset or site label stands for: cells isolated with a human naive T-cell isolation kit. The CDR3 reads CASSTTGTAGNTIYF. At the DNA level, the sequence is TGCGCCAGCAGCACAACCGGGACAGCTGGAAACACCATATATTTT.